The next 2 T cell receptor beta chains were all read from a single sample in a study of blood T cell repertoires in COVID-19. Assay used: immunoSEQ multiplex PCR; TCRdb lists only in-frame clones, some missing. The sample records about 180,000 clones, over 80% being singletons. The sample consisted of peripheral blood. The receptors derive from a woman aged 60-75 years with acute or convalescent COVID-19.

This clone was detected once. The chain's CDR3 is CASSYSDRGSGKLFF. For the CDR3, the DNA is TGTGCCAGCAGTTACTCTGACAGGGGGAGTGGAAAACTGTTTTTT. The gene calls are TRBV6-5 and TRBJ1-4; 9 bases align to TRBD1. V shed 0 bases and J 10 bases; nucleotides not matched to a gene: 6. The length of the CDR3 is 15 residues. The germline V gene encodes CDR1 MNHEY and CDR2 SVGAGI.

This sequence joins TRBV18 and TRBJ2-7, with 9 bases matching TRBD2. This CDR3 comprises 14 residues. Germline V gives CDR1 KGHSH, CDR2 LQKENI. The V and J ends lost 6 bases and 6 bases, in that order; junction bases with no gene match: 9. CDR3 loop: CASSPGTSLVEQYF. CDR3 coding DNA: TGTGCCAGCTCGCCCGGGACTAGCCTTGTCGAGCAGTACTTC.